This TCR beta chain was identified in a study of T cells in Graves' hyperthyroidism and ophthalmopathy. Using RNA transcripts as the source, TCR beta CDR3 regions were amplified. The primer set for the first-round RT-PCR of the TCR CDR3 was HTBI. TCRdb passed the multiplex PCR reads through MiXCR, listing each CDR3 protein once. The sample consists of hundreds of thousands of distinct CDR3 sequences, more than 30% of them appearing once. This clonotype has at least ten counts. From germline, CDR1 is SGHVS and CDR2 FQNEAQ. The CDR3 has 14 residues. Trimming removed 0 bases from V and 0 bases from J, with 5 bases in between. The diagnoses drew upon clinical symptoms, serum thyroxine and TRAb, thyroid ultrasound and orbital computed tomography. PBMCs were sourced from less than 12 ml fresh peripheral blood.

Material: blood. The chain recombines TRBV7-8 with TRBJ1-1, with unresolved D. The clonotype originates from a man between 18 and 29 years old with Graves' hyperthyroidism. The CDR3 DNA is TGTGCCAGCAGCTTAGCCCAGATGAACACTGAAGCTTTCTTT. It specifies CASSLAQMNTEAFF.